These 20 T cell receptor beta chains were sequenced from one sample in a study of blood T cell repertoires in COVID-19. The method was immunoSEQ multiplex PCR; TCRdb's version includes in-frame clones alone and lacks a portion of them. The sample yields 90,000 to 100,000 clones, 70% to 80% seen once. The specimen was peripheral blood. These receptors were taken from a man aged 70 or older with acute or convalescent COVID-19.

In this sample, this clone turned up once. The gene calls are TRBV28 and TRBJ2-2, with D perhaps matching TRBD2 (7 bases). Germline V CDR1 and CDR2: MDHEN, SYDVKM. CDR3 size: 17 residues. V lost 3 bases, J lost 7 bases, and 21 bases lay in between. CDR3 coding DNA: TGTGCCAGCAGTTTGGAGGGGGGGATTGTGGGACACGGGGAGCTGTTTTTT. The encoded protein is CASSLEGGIVGHGELFF.

CDR3 in amino acids: CASRRQHQETQYF. As DNA, the CDR3 is TGTGCCAGCAGGCGACAGCACCAAGAGACCCAGTACTTC. The V and J genes are TRBV6-5 and TRBJ2-5; maybe TRBD1 (5 bases). CDR1 and CDR2 from the germline V gene are MNHEY and SVGAGI. The CDR3 length is 13 residues. V lost 6 bases, J lost 0 bases, and 8 bases lay in between.

The CDR3 DNA is TGTGCCAGCAGCCTACAGGGAATAAGCACTGAAGCTTTCTTT. The encoded protein is CASSLQGISTEAFF. The chain recombines TRBV7-3 with TRBJ1-1, with a weak D call TRBD1 (6 bases). The CDR3 runs to 14 residues. Germline V gene lookup returns CDR1 SGHTA and CDR2 FQGTGA. The V and J ends lost 5 bases and 4 bases respectively, with 14 bases between them.

J is TRBJ1-2 and V is TRBV30; D ambiguous. The V gene lost 3 bases and the J gene lost 10 bases, with 15 bases spanning the gap. Germline CDR1 is GTSNPN and CDR2 is SVGIG (reference sequence). This CDR3 contains 12 residues. The CDR3, as DNA: TGTGCCTGGAGCACCTCCGTGGGCGCCTACACCTTC. Translated: CAWSTSVGAYTF.

The V and J genes are TRBV21-1 and TRBJ1-6. TRBV21-1 is listed as a pseudogene. The CDR3 has 19 amino acids. The CDR3 DNA reads TGTGCCAGCAGCATCCCATTGACAGGCTGGGGGGGGTGTAATTCACCCCTCCACTTT. This sequence encodes CASSIPLTGWGGCNSPLHF.

The chain joins TRBV24-1 to TRBJ1-2, with 8 bases aligning to TRBD1. The CDR3 has 15 residues. The V and J ends lost 6 bases and 3 bases, in that order; junction bases with no gene match: 8. The germline V gene encodes CDR1 KGHDR and CDR2 SFDVKD. The CDR3 nucleotides read TGTGCCACCAGTAGACCCGAGACAGGGGACTATGGCTACACCTTC. Encoded protein: CATSRPETGDYGYTF.

The chain is built from TRBV4-2 and TRBJ2-7; TRBD2 is a possible D gene (7 bases). CDR1 is LGHNA and CDR2 is YNFKEQ in the germline V gene. V lost 0 bases, J lost 1 base, and 13 bases lay in between. The CDR3 is made up of 16 amino acids. The CDR3 loop reads CASSQDLAGASYEQYF. The CDR3 DNA is TGTGCCAGCAGCCAAGATCTGGCGGGGGCTTCCTACGAGCAGTACTTC.

The V and J genes are TRBV3-1 (or the pseudogene TRBV3-2) and TRBJ2-5; a weak D match, TRBD2 (5 bases). The germline gives CDR1 LGHDT, CDR2 YNNKEL (reference sequence). Trimming took 1 base from V and 1 from J, leaving 10 bases between them. This CDR3 is 15 amino acids long. The CDR3 nucleotides read TGTGCCAGCAGCCAAGCACCGGGGTCCCAAGAGACCCAGTACTTC. Its protein is CASSQAPGSQETQYF.

The J gene is TRBJ2-2, the V gene TRBV27, with D unresolved. Trimming stripped 1 base from V and 0 bases from J, with 6 bases between. Germline V gene data show CDR1 as MNHEY and CDR2 as SMNVEV (reference sequence). This CDR3 spans 15 amino acids. CDR3 bases: TGTGCCAGCAGTTTATTGTCTACGAACACCGGGGAGCTGTTTTTT. Translating it yields CASSLLSTNTGELFF.

The CDR3 sequence: CASSLDLQGTGSYEQYF. Here the CDR3 DNA reads TGTGCCAGCAGCTTAGACCTCCAGGGGACGGGTTCCTACGAGCAGTACTTC. V is TRBV11-2 and J is TRBJ2-7, with D perhaps TRBD1 (6 bases). V was shortened by 0 bases and J by 1 base, with 16 bases between the two germline ends. CDR3 length: 17 amino acids. The V gene's germline CDR1 is SGHAT and CDR2 FQNNGV.

The chain employs TRBV18 and TRBJ2-3, with D possibly being TRBD1 (7 bases). Germline V gene data show CDR1 as KGHSH and CDR2 as LQKENI. With 2 bases removed from V and 5 bases from J, the gap between germline ends came to 11 bases. CDR3 length equals 14 residues. The CDR3 DNA follows: TGTGCCAGCTCACCATCCCAGGGGGGAGATACGCAGTATTTT. Translating it yields CASSPSQGGDTQYF.

This clone was found once. The gene calls are TRBV6-5 and TRBJ1-1, with D tentatively TRBD1 (5 bases). The CDR3 spans 13 residues. In germline, CDR1 is MNHEY, CDR2 SVGAGI. V lost 6 bases and J lost 5, with 13 bases in between. The DNA of the CDR3 is TGTGCCAGCAGCTGGGGGAGGGAGACTGAAGCTTTCTTT. Amino acids: CASSWGRETEAFF.

This clone came up a few times. The chain carries TRBV3-1 (or the pseudogene TRBV3-2) and TRBJ1-1; 7 nucleotides line up with TRBD1. Germline V gene lookup returns CDR1 LGHDT and CDR2 YNNKEL (reference sequence). Trimming took 9 bases from V and 6 from J; bases not matched to a gene: 16. This CDR3 is built from 15 residues. CDR3 DNA sequence: TGTGCCAGTAGTTTTACAGGGGTCCTTAGTGCTGAAGCTTTCTTT. It codes for CASSFTGVLSAEAFF.

The chain links TRBV19 to TRBJ2-3, with D perhaps TRBD1 (6 bases). The CDR3 is 14 amino acids. With 7 bases removed from V and 0 bases from J, the gap between germline ends came to 11 bases. Per germline, CDR1 LNHDA and CDR2 SQIVND (reference sequence). The CDR3 reads CASTKDRSTDTQYF. The DNA of the CDR3 is TGTGCCAGTACTAAGGACAGAAGCACAGATACGCAGTATTTT.

V usage is TRBV3-1 (or the pseudogene TRBV3-2) and J usage is TRBJ1-3; weak D call: TRBD1 (6 bases). The germline V gene encodes CDR1 LGHDT and CDR2 YNNKEL (reference sequence). The CDR3 has 17 residues. The V end was cut by 4 bases, the J end by 0 bases, with 16 bases between. The CDR3 DNA reads as TGTGCCAGCAGCCTCCTGCCCCCAGGGGACTCTGGAAACACCATATATTTT. It is translated as CASSLLPPGDSGNTIYF.

The J gene is TRBJ2-1, the V gene TRBV28; 10 nucleotides line up with TRBD2. V dropped 2 bases and J dropped 5; count of bases not matched to a gene: 3. Germline V gene sequence: CDR1 MDHEN, CDR2 SYDVKM. The CDR3 is 15 residues long. CDR3 sequence (DNA): TGTGCCAGCAGTTTAATAGGACTAGCGGACAATGAGCAGTTCTTC. Its translation is CASSLIGLADNEQFF.

The gene calls are TRBV4-3 and TRBJ2-7, with TRBD2 identical over 8 bases. CDR3 length equals 14 residues. Germline V lookup: CDR1 LGHNA, CDR2 YSLEER. The junction had 9 bases not matched to a gene; V was cut back by 6 bases and J by 5 bases. The CDR3 loop is CASSSGTSTHEQYF. Written as DNA, the CDR3 is TGCGCCAGCAGTTCCGGGACTAGTACCCACGAGCAGTACTTC.

The chain employs TRBV24-1 and TRBJ2-2, with 11 positions matching TRBD2. The CDR3 is 15 amino acids. Germline lookup yields CDR1 KGHDR and CDR2 SFDVKD. V trimming: 5 bases; J trimming: 4 bases; junction bases outside the gene matches: 2. CDR3 region: CATSGLAGGTGELFF. The CDR3 DNA reads TGTGCCACCAGTGGGCTAGCGGGAGGCACCGGGGAGCTGTTTTTT.

In this sample, this clone turned up a few times. The rearrangement links TRBV15 to TRBJ2-1; the match to TRBD2 covers 10 bases. This CDR3 has 16 amino acids. With 0 bases clipped from V and 7 bases from J, the junction kept 6 bases outside the gene matches. Germline CDR1 reads LNHNV; CDR2 reads YYDKDF (reference sequence). The chain's CDR3 is CATSRDRLAGANEQFF. The CDR3 DNA follows: TGTGCCACCAGCAGAGATAGGCTAGCGGGAGCGAATGAGCAGTTCTTC.

The chain has TRBV28 and TRBJ2-4, with 11 bases fitting TRBD1. The CDR3 loop spans 17 amino acids. V lost 2 bases and J lost 6; bases outside the gene matches: 9. CDR1 and CDR2 (germline): MDHEN, SYDVKM. The CDR3 here is CASSLHSGQGAGNIQYF. The CDR3 nucleotides read TGTGCCAGCAGTTTACATTCCGGACAGGGGGCGGGAAACATTCAGTACTTC.